One sample yielded the 27 T cell receptor beta chains listed below, sequenced in a study of cytomegalovirus exposure and HLA in healthy donors. 13 Jbeta primers and 60 Vbeta primers were used for the PCR. The method was immunoSEQ multiplex PCR; TCRdb's version includes in-frame clones alone and lacks a portion of them. This table has about 93,000 clones, around 81% appearing once. Sequencing input: PBMCs. All receptors come from a man aged 25 to 40 in good health and CMV-seronegative.

This clone has just one count. V is TRBV21-1 and J is TRBJ2-7; the table's D call TRBD2 went unverified against the DNA. TRBV21-1 is noted as a pseudogene. This CDR3 is built from 13 residues. This chain's CDR3 is CASSKRGDYEQYV. For the CDR3, the DNA is TGTGCCAGCAGCAAACGGGGAGACTACGAGCAGTACGTC.

The V call is TRBV6-1, the J call TRBJ2-7; 8 nucleotides align to TRBD1. Germline loops: CDR1 MNHNS, CDR2 SASEGT. This CDR3 has 16 residues. V lost 0 bases to trimming and J lost 6 bases; unmatched junction nucleotides: 10. In DNA, the CDR3 is TGTGCCAGCAGTGAAGCCCACGGACAGGGACCAATCGAGCAGTACGTC. This translates into CASSEAHGQGPIEQYV.

This clone was seen a handful of times. This chain joins TRBV5-1 and TRBJ1-1; possible D gene TRBD1, 6 bases. Germline-derived CDR1 and CDR2 are SGHRS and YFSETQ. Between the trimmed V and J ends, which lost 4 bases and 2 bases, there was a span of 12 bases. This CDR3 has 14 residues. This chain's CDR3 is CASSMTGYNTEAFF. The CDR3 DNA follows: TGCGCCAGCAGCATGACAGGATATAACACTGAAGCTTTCTTT.

This chain joins TRBV6-5 and TRBJ1-2; perhaps TRBD1 as D (5 bases). Trimming cost V 6 bases and J 5 bases, with 10 bases left between them. The CDR3 contains 12 residues. CDR1 and CDR2 (germline): MNHEY, SVGAGI. This CDR3 is CASRIGAYGYTF. CDR3 nucleotides: TGTGCCAGCAGAATAGGGGCGTATGGCTACACCTTC.

This sequence joins TRBV9 and TRBJ1-1; D is perhaps TRBD1 (5 bases). With 0 bases removed from V and 3 bases from J, the gap between germline ends came to 9 bases. The CDR3 loop spans 14 amino acids. From germline, CDR1 is SGDLS and CDR2 YYNGEE. The CDR3 DNA sequence: TGTGCCAGCAGCGTAGCCACGGGGGACACTGAAGCTTTCTTT. Residues: CASSVATGDTEAFF.

The CDR3 DNA follows: TGCGCCAGCAGACCAGGATTCCTGGACTACAATGAGCAGTTCTTC. It is translated as CASRPGFLDYNEQFF. The V call is TRBV4-3, the J call TRBJ2-1, with D unclear. CDR1 and CDR2 (germline): LGHNA, YSLEER. The CDR3 spans 15 residues. V gave up 6 bases and J gave up 3 bases, with 15 bases separating them.

This chain links TRBV19 with TRBJ2-7, with D hard to call. V dropped 3 bases and J dropped 1 base, with 7 bases sitting between them. This CDR3 contains 13 residues. The germline gives CDR1 LNHDA, CDR2 SQIVND (reference sequence). The CDR3 loop reads CASSIGSSYEQYF. CDR3 in DNA: TGTGCCAGTAGTATTGGTAGTTCCTACGAGCAGTACTTC.

This rearrangement joins TRBV6-5 to TRBJ1-1; tentative D call: TRBD1 (5 bases). Trimming took off 2 bases at V and 10 bases at J, with 14 bases between the two ends. This CDR3 has 13 residues. Per germline, CDR1 MNHEY and CDR2 SVGAGI. The CDR3 DNA follows: TGTGCCAGCAGTTACACCCGGGGACTGGGAGCTTTCTTT. This sequence encodes CASSYTRGLGAFF.

The chain employs TRBV7-9 and TRBJ1-1; D remains ambiguous. Per germline, CDR1 SEHNR and CDR2 FQNEAQ (reference sequence). The CDR3 spans 14 residues. V was cut by 3 bases and J by 0 bases, with 8 bases left in between. CDR3 protein: CASSFRGLNTEAFF. CDR3 DNA sequence: TGTGCCAGCAGCTTTAGAGGCTTGAACACTGAAGCTTTCTTT. Variable domain in full (rest from reference TRBV7-9 and TRBJ1-1): DTGVSQNPRHKITKRGQNVTFRCDPISEHNRLYWYRQTLGQGPEFLTYFQNEAQLEKSRLLSDRFSAERPKGSFSTLEIQRTEQGDSAMYLCASSFRGLNTEAFFGQGTRLTVV.

The chain employs TRBV5-1 and TRBJ1-1, with no clear D. With 3 bases removed from V and 3 bases from J, the gap between germline ends came to 18 bases. Looked up from germline, CDR1 is SGHRS and CDR2 is YFSETQ. The CDR3 has 16 amino acids. The CDR3 loop reads CASSYKSGVLYTEAFF. The CDR3 nucleotides are TGCGCCAGCAGCTACAAGAGCGGGGTCCTATACACTGAAGCTTTCTTT.

The DNA for the CDR3 is TGCGCCAGCAGCCAAGGGGGTGGTAGTAGGGGGACAGATACGCAGTATTTT. This encodes CASSQGGGSRGTDTQYF. The chain has TRBV4-3 and TRBJ2-3, with D tentatively TRBD1 (6 bases). The germline V gene has CDR1 LGHNA and CDR2 YSLEER. V dropped 1 base and J dropped 3 bases, with 17 bases sitting between them. CDR3 length: 17 residues.

The chain employs TRBV7-9 and TRBJ2-1; unclear D gene. Trimming shortened V by 1 base and J by 9 bases, and 10 bases separated the two germline ends. The CDR3 is made up of 13 amino acids. CDR1 is SEHNR, CDR2 FQNEAQ, per germline (reference sequence). CDR3 DNA sequence: TGTGCCAGCAGCTTAGGAGGCTCGGGTGAGCAGTTCTTC. Protein: CASSLGGSGEQFF.

J is TRBJ1-2 and V is TRBV7-8, with TRBD1 matching 9 bases. Germline loops: CDR1 SGHVS, CDR2 FQNEAQ. The V and J ends lost 4 bases and 1 base, in that order; junction bases with no gene match: 4. The CDR3 runs to 15 residues. CDR3 sequence (DNA): TGTGCCAGCAGCTCCCGACAGGGGGATAACTATGGCTACACCTTC. Amino acid sequence: CASSSRQGDNYGYTF.

The V call is TRBV4-2, the J call TRBJ1-2, with D perhaps TRBD1 (5 bases). Germline CDR1 reads LGHNA; CDR2 reads YNFKEQ. The CDR3 totals 12 residues. Deletions cut 0 bases from V and 7 bases from J, with 6 bases between. The CDR3 protein is CASSQDGGGYTF. The CDR3 DNA is TGTGCCAGCAGCCAAGACGGGGGTGGCTACACCTTC.

This clone turned up a few times. This chain joins TRBV6-1 and TRBJ2-7, with a weak D call TRBD2 (5 bases). This CDR3 has 14 amino acids. Germline V gene lookup returns CDR1 MNHNS and CDR2 SASEGT. V was cut by 0 bases and J by 4 bases, with 10 bases left in between. CDR3 DNA sequence: TGTGCCAGCAGTGAAGCGCCGGGGTTTTACGAGCAGTACGTC. Translation gives CASSEAPGFYEQYV.

This rearrangement joins TRBV2 to TRBJ2-1; D is perhaps TRBD1 (6 bases). Trimming left V 6 bases short and J 5 bases short, with 14 bases between. The CDR3 spans 14 residues. Germline CDR1 SNHLY, CDR2 FYNNEI. CDR3 amino acids: CASRERTENNEQFF. The DNA for the CDR3 is TGTGCCAGCAGGGAGAGGACAGAGAACAATGAGCAGTTCTTC.

The chain is built from TRBV18 and TRBJ2-5; D gene unclear. Trimming shortened V by 5 bases and J by 2 bases, and 3 bases separated the two germline ends. The germline CDR1 and CDR2 sequences are KGHSH and LQKENI. The CDR3 is made up of 11 amino acids. The CDR3 loop reads CASSVQETQYF. For the CDR3, the DNA is TGTGCCAGCTCAGTACAAGAGACCCAGTACTTC.

The chain joins TRBV19 to TRBJ2-1; 7 bases align to TRBD2. The germline V gene has CDR1 LNHDA and CDR2 SQIVND (reference sequence). V lost 10 bases, J lost 8 bases, and 5 bases stayed unmatched. CDR3 size: 11 residues. The CDR3 spells CATKAGHEQFF. Written as DNA, the CDR3 is TGTGCCACTAAAGCGGGGCATGAGCAGTTCTTC.

The chain uses TRBV27 and TRBJ1-2, with 7 bases fitting TRBD1. Germline CDR1 is MNHEY and CDR2 is SMNVEV (reference sequence). Losses at the gene ends were 0 bases for V and 4 bases for J; bases not matched to a gene: 5. CDR3 length equals 15 residues. The CDR3 coding sequence is TGTGCCAGCAGTTTATCGACAGGGTATACCTATGGCTACACCTTC. As protein: CASSLSTGYTYGYTF.

The chain links TRBV4-1 to TRBJ2-1; TRBD1 matches 7 bases. Germline CDR1 is MGHRA and CDR2 is YSYEKL. This CDR3 is 19 amino acids long. V shed 0 bases and J 5 bases; nucleotides not matched to a gene: 16. The CDR3 DNA follows: TGCGCCAGCAGCCAAGATGAGGGGGCAAAGTCTCTCCTACACAATGAGCAGTTCTTC. Amino acid sequence: CASSQDEGAKSLLHNEQFF.

In the case of this clone: A junction end diverges from the germline sequence, so it may reflect a read error. The J gene is TRBJ1-5, the V gene TRBV7-9; 9 bases match TRBD1. The CDR3 contains 18 residues. CDR1 SEHNR and CDR2 FQNEAQ come from the germline V gene (reference sequence). CDR3 nucleotide sequence: TGTTCCAGCAGCTTGGTTCCGGGACAGGGAGGTTTGGATCAGCCCCAGCATTTT. It translates to CSSSLVPGQGGLDQPQHF. Based on the CDR3 plus reference TRBV7-9 and TRBJ1-5, the full variable domain is DTGVSQNPRHKITKRGQNVTFRCDPISEHNRLYWYRQTLGQGPEFLTYFQNEAQLEKSRLLSDRFSAERPKGSFSTLEIQRTEQGDSAMYLCSSSLVPGQGGLDQPQHFGDGTRLSIL.

The J gene is TRBJ2-5, the V gene TRBV7-8; 10 bases align to TRBD1. Germline CDR1 is SGHVS and CDR2 is FQNEAQ. The V segment lost 5 bases and the J segment 5 bases; nucleotides outside the gene matches: 8. The CDR3 is made up of 15 amino acids. The CDR3 region is CASSHRQGAGETQYF. In nucleotides, the CDR3 is TGTGCCAGCAGCCACCGACAGGGGGCGGGGGAGACCCAGTACTTC.

The chain links TRBV7-2 to TRBJ1-2; D might be TRBD1 (6 bases). The germline V gene has CDR1 SGHTA and CDR2 FQGNSA. CDR3 length equals 16 residues. Trimming took off 2 bases at V and 4 bases at J, with 17 bases between the two ends. CDR3 DNA: TGTGCCAGCAGCTTAAACGGACAGCCCCCTCCCTATGGCTACACCTTC. Its protein product is CASSLNGQPPPYGYTF.

This sequence joins TRBV6-1 and TRBJ1-6; TRBD1 matches 7 bases. Germline V lookup: CDR1 MNHNS, CDR2 SASEGT. The CDR3 has 15 amino acids. V gave up 5 bases and J gave up 7 bases; unmatched junction bases: 8. The DNA of the CDR3 is TGTGCCAGCAGTCGAGGACAGGCTTCAAATTCACCCCTCCACTTT. Its translation is CASSRGQASNSPLHF.

V usage is TRBV7-2 and J usage is TRBJ1-2; D is uncertain. The germline V gene has CDR1 SGHTA and CDR2 FQGNSA. V shed 5 bases and J shed 5 bases, with 15 bases lying between them. CDR3 length equals 14 residues. Written as DNA, the CDR3 is TGTGCCAGCAGCATCCTTAGTCTCCAATATGGCTACACCTTC. Amino acids: CASSILSLQYGYTF.

V usage is TRBV10-3 and J usage is TRBJ1-5; maybe TRBD1 (5 bases). With 0 bases removed from V and 5 bases from J, the gap between germline ends came to 5 bases. This CDR3 region has 13 residues. The germline CDR1 and CDR2 sequences are ENHRY and SYGVKD. CDR3 in amino acids: CAISESGDQPQHF. DNA of the CDR3: TGTGCCATCAGTGAGTCAGGGGATCAGCCCCAGCATTTT.

This chain joins TRBV9 and TRBJ2-5, with a weak D call TRBD2 (5 bases). This CDR3 has 13 amino acids. V shed 10 bases and J shed 2 bases, with 15 bases lying between them. The germline gives CDR1 SGDLS, CDR2 YYNGEE. CDR3 coding DNA: TGTGCCCGCCTAGGACTGACACAAGAGACCCAGTACTTC. It encodes CARLGLTQETQYF.